This is a list of T cell receptor beta chains from one sample in a study of cytomegalovirus exposure and HLA in healthy donors. Repertoires were generated with immunoSEQ multiplex PCR, while TCRdb's copy carries only in-frame clones and drops some. The sample includes around 150,000 clones, 82% of them seen just once. The sequencing input was PBMCs. These receptors all come from a woman aged 45 to 65 in good health and CMV-seropositive. CDR3s include the opening cysteine and the closing phenylalanine or tryptophan. Each record gives: CDR3 protein, CDR3 DNA, V gene, clone size, J gene, D gene. The D gene is left open where the match is weak. Clone size is given for some rows only: seen once, a few or many times, or a class if the clone is expanded.

CASSPLGGADTQYF	TGTGCCAGCAGCCCCCTGGGAGGGGCAGATACGCAGTATTTT	TRBV7-3	.	TRBJ2-3	TRBD2
CASSQSPTDQETQYF	TGTGCCAGCAGCCAAAGTCCGACAGATCAAGAGACCCAGTACTTC	TRBV9	.	TRBJ2-5	.
CASSVGLTTDTQYF	TGTGCCAGCAGCGTAGGACTGACCACAGATACGCAGTATTTT	TRBV9	.	TRBJ2-3	.
CASRTQGASTEAFF	TGCGCCAGCCGCACCCAGGGTGCATCGACTGAAGCTTTCTTT	TRBV5-1	.	TRBJ1-1	.
CASSSGQGLNIQYF	TGTGCCAGCAGCTCGGGACAGGGCCTCAACATTCAGTACTTC	TRBV7-3	.	TRBJ2-4	TRBD1
CASSSGLDNEQYF	TGTGCCAGCAGTAGCGGACTAGACAACGAGCAGTACTTC	TRBV9	.	TRBJ2-7	TRBD2
CASSPGGDNEQFF	TGTGCCAGCAGCCCCGGGGGAGACAATGAGCAGTTCTTC	TRBV11-3	.	TRBJ2-1	.
CASSSPGRDTQYF	TGTGCCAGCAGCAGCCCGGGAAGAGATACGCAGTATTTT	TRBV13	few	TRBJ2-3	.
CASSLQGSYEKLFF	TGTGCCAGCAGCTTACAGGGGAGCTACGAAAAACTGTTTTTT	TRBV7-2	once	TRBJ1-4	.
CASSLMGQGTEAFF	TGTGCCAGCAGTTTGATGGGGCAGGGGACTGAAGCTTTCTTT	TRBV7-3	.	TRBJ1-1	.
CATSRDWRGNYGYTF	TGTGCCACCAGCAGAGATTGGCGAGGGAACTATGGCTACACCTTC	TRBV15	.	TRBJ1-2	.
CASSSSGFSYEQYF	TGTGCCAGCTCCTCGTCGGGGTTCTCCTACGAGCAGTACTTC	TRBV6-5	once	TRBJ2-7	.
CASSQEGIAGGFTDTQYF	TGCGCCAGCAGCCAAGAAGGAATAGCGGGGGGGTTCACAGATACGCAGTATTTT	TRBV4-1	.	TRBJ2-3	TRBD2
CASSYAGAGLTDTQYF	TGTGCCAGCAGTTACGCGGGAGCGGGCCTCACAGATACGCAGTATTTT	TRBV6-5	few	TRBJ2-3	TRBD2
CASSFDRVETAYF	TGTGCCAGCAGCTTTGACAGGGTGGAAACTGCGTACTTC	TRBV7-8	.	TRBJ2-7	TRBD1
CASSRREFRADTQYF	TGTGCCAGCAGCCGCCGGGAGTTTAGGGCAGATACGCAGTATTTT	TRBV13	.	TRBJ2-3	.
CASSSGTSTDTQYF	TGTGCCAGCAGCTCCGGGACTAGCACAGATACGCAGTATTTT	TRBV11-3	once	TRBJ2-3	.
CASSYSDGAYEQYF	TGTGCCAGCAGTTACTCGGACGGGGCCTACGAGCAGTACTTC	TRBV6-5	.	TRBJ2-7	.
CASRWTGTSGNTIYF	TGTGCCAGCCGCTGGACAGGGACCTCTGGAAACACCATATATTTT	TRBV27	.	TRBJ1-3	TRBD1
CASSQGFEEKLFF	TGTGCCAGCAGCCAGGGGTTTGAGGAAAAACTGTTTTTT	TRBV28	.	TRBJ1-4	.